This TCR beta chain was sequenced during a study of PD-L1 blockade in urothelial cancer. For the study at large: Of prior chemotherapy regimens, patients had received between 0 and 3. Specimens of blood held a median count of approximately 150,000 T cells.

Germline CDR1 reads SGHNT; CDR2 reads YENEEA. V was pared by 0 bases and J by 7 bases, with 3 bases of the junction left unmatched. The CDR3 covers 13 residues. Metastatic or locally advanced urothelial carcinoma was present in the patients. Only in-frame clones appear in the TCRdb table, and some are missing; sequencing was by immunoSEQ multiplex PCR. The sample has 57,000 or so clones; over 75% are singletons. The clonotype was recovered from a man between 65 and 79 years old with urothelial cancer. This specimen consisted of PBMCs, obtained around atezolizumab (anti-PD-L1) treatment. The J gene is TRBJ2-7, the V gene TRBV11-3; 7 bases align to TRBD2. The CDR3 DNA reads as TGTGCCAGCAGCTTAGACGCCGGGAGGGAGCAGTACTTC. Translation gives CASSLDAGREQYF.